A selection of T cell receptor beta chains follows, all from one sample in a study of PD-1 blockade in mismatch repair-deficient tumors. This table comes from immunoSEQ multiplex PCR, and its TCRdb copy is limited to in-frame clones, with some not included. The sample has 45,000 to 60,000 clones, over 65% seen once; the top ten hold over 3%. The specimen comprised peripheral blood, sampled 4 weeks after starting pembrolizumab. The receptors were sampled from an adult with mismatch repair-deficient cancer. Both conserved end residues are part of each CDR3. The order of the fields is V gene, clone size, J gene, CDR3 protein. Only some rows state a clone size, as once, few, many or a class for expanded clones.

v_gene: TRBV6-6
abundance: NA
j_gene: TRBJ2-7
CDR3aa: CASSYEGFDYEQYF

v_gene: TRBV4-1
abundance: NA
j_gene: TRBJ2-3
CDR3aa: CASSQGPSGTSTDTQYF

v_gene: TRBV7-9
abundance: once
j_gene: TRBJ2-7
CDR3aa: CASSGGTGPGGTYEQYF

v_gene: TRBV14
abundance: NA
j_gene: TRBJ1-1
CDR3aa: CASSYRDIGRGGTEAFF

v_gene: TRBV6-4
abundance: NA
j_gene: TRBJ1-2
CDR3aa: CATQTGTFYGYTF

v_gene: TRBV28
abundance: few
j_gene: TRBJ2-7
CDR3aa: CASSFFTRRRHYEQYF

v_gene: TRBV9
abundance: few
j_gene: TRBJ2-7
CDR3aa: CASSVGGGPYEQYF

v_gene: TRBV7-3
abundance: few
j_gene: TRBJ2-7
CDR3aa: CASSPDRGLGGEQYF

v_gene: TRBV10-3
abundance: NA
j_gene: TRBJ2-2
CDR3aa: CAIRPSNSGGSGGELFF

v_gene: TRBV9
abundance: few
j_gene: TRBJ2-7
CDR3aa: CASSVGPEGEGGEQYF

v_gene: TRBV6-6
abundance: NA
j_gene: TRBJ1-2
CDR3aa: CASSLGQDDYGYTF

v_gene: TRBV7-3
abundance: NA
j_gene: TRBJ2-6
CDR3aa: CASSLGAGGANVLTF

v_gene: TRBV30
abundance: NA
j_gene: TRBJ2-1
CDR3aa: CAWTLGLAASRSEQFF

v_gene: TRBV11-3
abundance: NA
j_gene: TRBJ2-3
CDR3aa: CASSMVGSTDTQYF

v_gene: TRBV19
abundance: NA
j_gene: TRBJ2-7
CDR3aa: CATTDRGEGEQYF

v_gene: TRBV7-2
abundance: NA
j_gene: TRBJ2-5
CDR3aa: CASSRQGLETQYF

v_gene: TRBV2
abundance: NA
j_gene: NA
CDR3aa: CASRWGSLAGAPYEQYF

v_gene: TRBV7-9
abundance: few
j_gene: TRBJ2-7
CDR3aa: CASSPGYPYEQYF

v_gene: TRBV9
abundance: NA
j_gene: TRBJ2-5
CDR3aa: CASSARGQLGETQYF

v_gene: TRBV5-1
abundance: NA
j_gene: TRBJ1-3
CDR3aa: CASSSAGGQGNTIYF

v_gene: TRBV9
abundance: NA
j_gene: TRBJ1-2
CDR3aa: CASSLNYGYTF

v_gene: TRBV7-6
abundance: NA
j_gene: TRBJ1-1
CDR3aa: CATQTLGDSGNTEAFF

v_gene: TRBV5-1
abundance: NA
j_gene: TRBJ1-2
CDR3aa: CASSLAVGGADYGYTF

v_gene: TRBV6-5
abundance: NA
j_gene: TRBJ1-3
CDR3aa: CASRATNTIYF

v_gene: TRBV7-2
abundance: few
j_gene: TRBJ2-1
CDR3aa: CASSPGGYNEQFF

v_gene: TRBV4-3
abundance: NA
j_gene: TRBJ2-5
CDR3aa: CASSQGTSGTLETQYF

v_gene: TRBV30
abundance: NA
j_gene: TRBJ2-5
CDR3aa: CAWSVGEPETQYF

v_gene: TRBV6-5
abundance: NA
j_gene: TRBJ1-4
CDR3aa: CASRPNRGEKLFF

v_gene: TRBV29-1
abundance: NA
j_gene: TRBJ1-4
CDR3aa: CSVMSGTANEKLFF

v_gene: TRBV5-5
abundance: few
j_gene: TRBJ2-7
CDR3aa: CASSPGGQTYEQYF

v_gene: TRBV4-2
abundance: medium-sized
j_gene: TRBJ1-3
CDR3aa: CASSQEQGNTIYF

v_gene: TRBV27
abundance: NA
j_gene: TRBJ2-3
CDR3aa: CASSRTSGNPDTQYF

v_gene: TRBV10-3
abundance: few
j_gene: TRBJ1-2
CDR3aa: CAISEAGYYGYTF

v_gene: TRBV10-3
abundance: NA
j_gene: TRBJ1-4
CDR3aa: CAISAPGEKLFF

v_gene: TRBV7-3
abundance: NA
j_gene: TRBJ2-3
CDR3aa: CASSINTDTQYF

v_gene: TRBV6-4
abundance: few
j_gene: TRBJ1-2
CDR3aa: CASSLDSGYGYTF